These T cell receptor beta chains were read from a single sample in a study of beta chain features in type 1 diabetes. Repertoires were generated with immunoSEQ multiplex PCR, while TCRdb's copy carries only in-frame clones and drops some. This sample has around 300,000 clones; approximately 8.1% occur once, and the top ten carry approximately 0.99%. Input material: central memory CD4+ T cells from blood. The source is a woman aged 18-29 years in good health. Each CDR3 is given with its conserved first and last residue. Fields, in order: J gene, clone size, V gene, D gene, CDR3 protein, CDR3 DNA. A D gene is named only where the DNA matches it firmly. A row's size may be missing; if present it is once, few, many or a size class.

TRBJ2-1 few TRBV4-3 TRBD2 CASSQDPVPSGRSYNEQFF TGCGCCAGCAGCCAAGATCCAGTGCCTAGCGGGAGGTCCTACAATGAGCAGTTCTTC
TRBJ1-2 many TRBV28 . CASSRTTNYGYTF TGTGCCAGCAGTCGGACAACTAACTATGGCTACACCTTC
TRBJ1-5 few TRBV6-6 . CASSSGRGRNQPQHF TGTGCCAGCAGTTCGGGCAGGGGCCGGAATCAGCCCCAGCATTTT
TRBJ2-2 few TRBV30 TRBD1 CAWSVQDRGHVTGELFF TGTGCCTGGAGTGTACAGGACAGGGGGCATGTCACCGGGGAGCTGTTTTTT
TRBJ2-5 few TRBV4-3 . CASSQGPRVGETQYF TGCGCCAGCAGCCAAGGGCCCAGGGTGGGGGAGACCCAGTACTTC
TRBJ2-3 many TRBV7-9 TRBD1 CASSSQGPRTDTQYF TGTGCCAGCAGCTCACAGGGGCCGCGCACAGATACGCAGTATTTT
TRBJ1-1 . TRBV4-2 TRBD1 CASSQGDREGGTEAFF TGTGCCAGCAGCCAAGGGGACAGGGAAGGAGGGACTGAAGCTTTCTTT
TRBJ1-3 many TRBV7-6 . CASMGQPYSGNTIYF TGTGCCAGCATGGGGCAGCCGTACTCTGGAAACACCATATATTTT
TRBJ1-5 many TRBV19 . CASTAVLGQPQHF TGTGCCAGTACCGCAGTACTGGGACAGCCCCAGCATTTT
TRBJ2-6 few TRBV21-1 . CASSKAVPGQGSGANVLTF TGTGCCAGCAGCAAAGCGGTCCCGGGACAGGGATCTGGGGCCAACGTCCTGACTTTC
TRBJ1-4 . TRBV6-5 . CASSYFGQTNEKLFF TGTGCCAGCAGTTACTTTGGGCAGACTAATGAAAAACTGTTTTTT
TRBJ2-5 . TRBV5-6 . CASSSAQGPQETQYF TGTGCCAGCAGCTCCGCCCAGGGGCCCCAAGAGACCCAGTACTTC
TRBJ1-2 . TRBV4-3 . CASSQGGNQIYGYTF TGCGCCAGCAGCCAAGGGGGCAACCAGATCTATGGCTACACCTTC
TRBJ2-6 few TRBV15 TRBD1 CATSRDLVDRGRSSGANVLTF TGTGCCACCAGCAGAGATTTGGTGGACAGGGGCCGGAGCTCTGGGGCCAACGTCCTGACTTTC
TRBJ1-4 . TRBV4-1 TRBD1 CASSPGGTGGLRTNEKLFF TGCGCCAGCAGCCCCGGAGGGACAGGGGGTCTGAGGACTAATGAAAAACTGTTTTTT
TRBJ2-2 few TRBV7-9 . CASSLSGTGELFF TGTGCCAGCAGCTTATCAGGGACCGGGGAGCTGTTTTTT
TRBJ2-3 many TRBV7-2 TRBD2 CASSLGPAGLSTDTQYF TGTGCCAGCAGCTTAGGGCCAGCGGGACTCAGCACAGATACGCAGTATTTT
TRBJ2-6 few TRBV6-6 . CAGQTGNSGANVLTF TGTGCCGGACAAACAGGGAACTCTGGGGCCAACGTCCTGACTTTC
TRBJ2-1 . TRBV10-3 TRBD1 CAIRPQGVRNEQFF TGTGCCATCAGGCCCCAGGGGGTGAGGAATGAGCAGTTCTTC
TRBJ1-1 . TRBV2 . CASSDVNTYTEAFF TGTGCCAGCAGTGACGTCAACACCTACACTGAAGCTTTCTTT
TRBJ2-1 few TRBV7-9 TRBD2 CASSLRLSSGSGNEQFF TGTGCCAGCAGCTTAAGATTATCTAGCGGGAGTGGCAATGAGCAGTTCTTC
TRBJ1-1 many TRBV7-9 . CASSPGLAEAFF TGTGCCAGCAGCCCCGGGTTAGCTGAAGCTTTCTTT
TRBJ2-7 few TRBV29-1 . CSVIIYRTNLPYEQYF TGCAGCGTCATAATTTATAGAACTAACCTTCCCTACGAGCAGTACTTC
TRBJ2-5 few TRBV29-1 . CSVAQGLETQYF TGCAGCGTTGCCCAGGGCTTAGAGACCCAGTACTTC
TRBJ1-5 . TRBV6-5 TRBD1 CASSYQQGSGEPQHF TGTGCCAGCAGTTACCAACAGGGGAGTGGGGAGCCCCAGCATTTT
TRBJ2-3 . TRBV15 TRBD1 CATSRKTGADTQYF TGTGCCACCAGCAGGAAAACAGGGGCGGATACGCAGTATTTT
TRBJ2-5 . TRBV6-1 . CAISESQDQETQYF TGTGCCATCAGTGAGTCCCAAGACCAAGAGACCCAGTACTTC
TRBJ2-1 . TRBV27 . CASSLSSYNEQFF TGTGCCAGCAGTTTAAGCTCCTACAATGAGCAGTTCTTC
TRBJ1-2 . TRBV10-3 . CASSDGRTNYGYTF TGTGCCAGCAGTGACGGACGGACTAACTATGGCTACACCTTC
TRBJ1-1 few TRBV28 TRBD1 CASCGTELGAFF TGTGCCAGCTGCGGGACAGAATTGGGAGCTTTCTTT
TRBJ1-5 . TRBV5-6 . CASSLAGPANQPQHF TGTGCCAGCAGCTTGGCGGGACCGGCCAATCAGCCCCAGCATTTT
TRBJ1-4 few TRBV29-1 . CSVTRAVNEKLFF TGCAGCGTTACGAGGGCAGTTAATGAAAAACTGTTTTTT
TRBJ1-2 few TRBV7-8 TRBD1 CASSLAQTGGRGYTF TGTGCCAGCAGCTTAGCCCAGACAGGGGGACGTGGCTACACCTTC
TRBJ2-5 few TRBV2 . CASSDLKGSQETQYF TGTGCCAGCAGTGATCTGAAGGGAAGCCAAGAGACCCAGTACTTC
TRBJ2-5 few TRBV5-6 . CASSLDAGIVQETQYF TGTGCCAGCAGCCTAGATGCAGGGATCGTTCAAGAGACCCAGTACTTC
TRBJ1-1 . TRBV15 . CATSRDPWGKGTEAFF TGTGCCACCAGCAGAGATCCATGGGGCAAGGGCACTGAAGCTTTCTTT
TRBJ2-3 many TRBV11-2 . CASSRNSGDTQYF TGTGCCAGCAGCCGAAACTCGGGAGATACGCAGTATTTT
TRBJ1-5 many TRBV15 . CATSREHQGSRPQHF TGTGCCACCAGCAGAGAGCACCAGGGTTCTCGGCCCCAGCATTTT
TRBJ2-3 few TRBV2 TRBD2 CASSRTSGGLNTQYF TGTGCCAGCAGCCGGACTAGCGGGGGGCTCAATACGCAGTATTTT
TRBJ2-1 few TRBV29-1 TRBD1 CSVAPGGEQFF TGCAGCGTTGCACCAGGGGGTGAGCAGTTCTTC
TRBJ2-5 few TRBV27 . CASSSRESSRGKGQETQYF TGTGCCAGCAGTAGCCGGGAGAGCAGCCGGGGAAAAGGGCAAGAGACCCAGTACTTC
TRBJ2-1 . TRBV4-2 TRBD1 CASSHPFPGTGVNNEQFF TGTGCCAGCAGCCACCCATTTCCCGGGACAGGGGTGAACAATGAGCAGTTCTTC
TRBJ1-1 . TRBV10-3 . CAISPGAWALSTEAFF TGTGCCATCAGTCCAGGAGCTTGGGCCTTGAGCACTGAAGCTTTCTTT
TRBJ2-2 many TRBV19 TRBD2 CASSMGGDTGELFF TGTGCCAGTAGTATGGGAGGGGACACCGGGGAGCTGTTTTTT
TRBJ2-7 once TRBV5-1 . CASSLAQGVEEQYF TGCGCCAGCAGCTTGGCGCAGGGAGTCGAGGAGCAGTACTTC
TRBJ2-1 few TRBV15 TRBD1 CATSYGTGAYNEQFF TGTGCCACCAGCTACGGGACAGGAGCATACAATGAGCAGTTCTTC
TRBJ2-5 few TRBV18 . CASSPEGVRETQYF TGTGCCAGCTCACCCGAGGGGGTCCGGGAGACCCAGTACTTC
TRBJ2-5 . TRBV7-2 TRBD2 CASRPGLAGPTGYHF TGTGCCAGCAGGCCTGGACTAGCGGGGCCTACTGGGTACCACTTC
TRBJ1-5 many TRBV7-9 . CASRIGGGPQHF TGTGCCAGCAGGATCGGGGGCGGGCCCCAGCATTTT
TRBJ2-3 few TRBV11-1 . CATARESGTDTQYF TGTGCCACCGCTCGGGAGTCGGGCACAGATACGCAGTATTTT
TRBJ2-5 . TRBV5-1 . CASSLGPGGGETQYF TGCGCCAGCAGCTTGGGCCCGGGCGGGGGCGAGACCCAGTACTTC
TRBJ2-2 many TRBV9 . CASSLLPSSNTGELFF TGTGCCAGCAGCCTACTCCCCTCCAGTAACACCGGGGAGCTGTTTTTT
TRBJ2-1 few TRBV29-1 . CSVDVVSGNEQFF TGCAGCGTTGACGTGGTGTCTGGGAATGAGCAGTTCTTC
TRBJ2-7 . TRBV18 TRBD1 CASSRTGAREQYF TGTGCCAGCTCGCGAACAGGGGCTAGGGAGCAGTACTTC
TRBJ2-7 few TRBV5-1 TRBD1 CASSRAGTGDEQYF TGCGCCAGCAGCCGAGCCGGGACAGGGGACGAGCAGTACTTC
TRBJ2-3 . TRBV7-9 . CASSFLGIGDTQYF TGTGCCAGCAGCTTCCTGGGTATTGGGGATACGCAGTATTTT
TRBJ2-5 few TRBV25-1 . CASSEYGAGYQETQYF TGTGCCAGCAGTGAATATGGGGCTGGGTACCAAGAGACCCAGTACTTC
TRBJ2-1 . TRBV6-5 . CASSYSPNNEQFF TGTGCCAGCAGTTACTCCCCAAACAATGAGCAGTTCTTC
TRBJ2-1 many TRBV7-9 . CASSRGTEQFF TGTGCCAGCAGCCGAGGGACGGAGCAGTTCTTC